This T cell receptor (beta chain) derives from a study of graft-versus-host responses after intestinal transplantation. Across the whole study: Each recipient received a multivisceral, liver-intestinal, or isolated intestinal graft. Every one of the recipients received anti-thymocyte globulin induction and afterwards took tacrolimus and steroids for approximately 3 years. Study-level results: Detection of GvH clones occurred in recipient marrow, and some had their first appearance in ileum or blood. After transplant, early declines in HvG clones were associated with peak levels of circulating GvH clones.

Details on this clone: Its antigen remains unidentified.

The CDR3 runs 11 residues. Trimming pared 11 bases from V and 5 bases from J, leaving 10 bases between. Germline V lookup: CDR1 MNHNS, CDR2 SASEGT. The assay was immunoSEQ multiplex PCR, and TCRdb's table has in-frame clones only and misses some. The sample has some 110,000 clones, over 75% seen once. The sample was unstimulated CD4+ T cells sorted from spleen or lymph node cells, taken before intestinal transplant. The chain carries TRBV6-1 and TRBJ2-1; D is unclear. This TCR derives from a human donor who received an intestinal transplant. The CDR3 loop reads CARRSHNEQFF. The CDR3 DNA reads TGTGCCCGGCGGAGCCACAATGAGCAGTTCTTC.